This entry lists 2 T cell receptor beta chains sequenced from one sample in a study of T cell clonality in common variable immunodeficiency. Method: immunoSEQ multiplex PCR; TCRdb's copy keeps in-frame clones and lacks some. The profile covers over 55,000 clones, none occurring a single time. Input material: peripheral blood mononuclear cells. These receptors all come from a person aged 18 to 70 in good health.

This clone was counted at least ten times. The missing CDR3 end, 3 residues past where the read stops, is filled in from the germline J gene. The chain has TRBV7-2 and TRBJ2-4; 7 bases match TRBD2. J gave up 9 bases and V 0 bases, and 14 bases lay outside the gene matches. CDR1 and CDR2 from the germline V gene are SGHTA and FQGNSA. The CDR3 length is 17 residues. The CDR3 here is CASSLATYSGRASIQYF. The CDR3 DNA, read in part, is TGTGCCAGCAGCTTAGCCACTTATAGCGGGCGGGCGAGCATT.

Ten or more counts support this clone. Coverage ceases 3 residues before the CDR3 finishes, and the germline J gene fills in the end. The rearrangement links TRBV30 to TRBJ1-1; D remains ambiguous. The CDR3 is 13 amino acids. Germline CDR1 GTSNPN, CDR2 SVGIG (reference sequence). The V gene lost 2 bases and the J gene lost 1 base, with 8 bases spanning the gap. The CDR3 bases that were read are TGTGCCTGGAGTTGGCGGAGGAACACTGAA. Translated, it gives CAWSWRRNTE. The entire CDR3 is CAWSWRRNTEAFF.